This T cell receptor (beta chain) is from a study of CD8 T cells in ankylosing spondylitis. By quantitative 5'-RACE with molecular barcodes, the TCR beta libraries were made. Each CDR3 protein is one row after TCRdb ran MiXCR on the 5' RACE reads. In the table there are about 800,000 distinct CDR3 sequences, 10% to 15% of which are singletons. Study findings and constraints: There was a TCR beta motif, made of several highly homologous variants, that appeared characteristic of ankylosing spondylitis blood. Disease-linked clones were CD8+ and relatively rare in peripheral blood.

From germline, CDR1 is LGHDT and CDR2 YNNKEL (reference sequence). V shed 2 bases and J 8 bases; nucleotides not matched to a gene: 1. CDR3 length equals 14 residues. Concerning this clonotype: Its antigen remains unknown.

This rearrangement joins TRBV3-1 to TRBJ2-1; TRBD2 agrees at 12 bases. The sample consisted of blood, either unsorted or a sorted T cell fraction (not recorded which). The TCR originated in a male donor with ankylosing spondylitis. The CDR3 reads CASSQLAGGHEQFF. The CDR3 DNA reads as TGTGCCAGCAGCCAACTAGCGGGGGGGCATGAGCAGTTCTTC.